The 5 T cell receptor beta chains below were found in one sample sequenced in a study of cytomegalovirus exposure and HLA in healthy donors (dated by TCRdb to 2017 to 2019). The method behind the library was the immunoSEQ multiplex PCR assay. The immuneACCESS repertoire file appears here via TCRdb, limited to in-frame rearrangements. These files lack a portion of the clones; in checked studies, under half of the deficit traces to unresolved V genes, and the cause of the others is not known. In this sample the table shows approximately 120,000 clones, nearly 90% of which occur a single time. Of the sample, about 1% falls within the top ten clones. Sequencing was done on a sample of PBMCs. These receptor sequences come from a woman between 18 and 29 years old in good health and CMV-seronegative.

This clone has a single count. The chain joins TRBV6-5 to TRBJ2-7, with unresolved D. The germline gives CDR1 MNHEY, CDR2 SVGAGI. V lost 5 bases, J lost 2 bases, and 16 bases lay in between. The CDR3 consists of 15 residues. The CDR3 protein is CASSPSNSAPYEQYF. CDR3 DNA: TGTGCCAGCAGTCCTTCGAATAGTGCGCCCTACGAGCAGTACTTC.

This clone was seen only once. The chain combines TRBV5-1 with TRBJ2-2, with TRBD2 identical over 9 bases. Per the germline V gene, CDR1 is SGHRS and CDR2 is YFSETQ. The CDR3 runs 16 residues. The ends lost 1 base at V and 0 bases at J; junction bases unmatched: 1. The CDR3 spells CASSLTSGSNTGELFF. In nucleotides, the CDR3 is TGCGCCAGCAGCTTGACTAGCGGGTCGAACACCGGGGAGCTGTTTTTT.

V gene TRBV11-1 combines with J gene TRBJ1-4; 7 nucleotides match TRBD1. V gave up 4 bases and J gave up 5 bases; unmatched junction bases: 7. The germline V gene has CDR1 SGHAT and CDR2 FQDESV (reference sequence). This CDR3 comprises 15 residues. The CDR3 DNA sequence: TGTGCCAGCAGCTCGCAGGGGGGCGGCAATGAAAAACTGTTTTTT. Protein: CASSSQGGGNEKLFF.

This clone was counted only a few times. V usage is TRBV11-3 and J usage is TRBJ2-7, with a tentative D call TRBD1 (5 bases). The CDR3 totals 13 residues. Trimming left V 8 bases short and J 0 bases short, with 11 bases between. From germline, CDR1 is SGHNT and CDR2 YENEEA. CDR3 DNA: TGTGCCAGCCGGTGGGGCAGCTCCTACGAGCAGTACTTC. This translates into CASRWGSSYEQYF.

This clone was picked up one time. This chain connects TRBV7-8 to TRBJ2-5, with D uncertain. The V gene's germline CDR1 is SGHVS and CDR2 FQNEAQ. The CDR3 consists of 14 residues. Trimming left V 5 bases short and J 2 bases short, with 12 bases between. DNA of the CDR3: TGTGCCAGCAGCGCCGACTCATCTCAAGAGACCCAGTACTTC. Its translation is CASSADSSQETQYF.